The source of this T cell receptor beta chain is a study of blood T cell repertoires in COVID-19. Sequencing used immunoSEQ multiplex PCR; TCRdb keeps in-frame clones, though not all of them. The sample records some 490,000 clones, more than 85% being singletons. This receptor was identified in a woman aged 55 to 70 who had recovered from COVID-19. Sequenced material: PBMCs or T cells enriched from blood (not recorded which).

CDR3: CAWSRQGGSQETQYF. The DNA for the CDR3 is TGTGCCTGGAGTAGACAGGGGGGATCACAAGAGACCCAGTACTTC. V and J are TRBV30 and TRBJ2-5, with TRBD1 identical over 9 bases. The CDR3 loop spans 15 amino acids. CDR1 and CDR2 from the germline V gene are GTSNPN and SVGIG (reference sequence). The ends lost 2 bases at V and 2 bases at J; junction bases unmatched: 6.